The present T cell receptor (beta chain) was sequenced within a study of blood T cell repertoires in COVID-19. Unmatched junction bases numbered 5, after V lost 4 bases and J lost 7 bases. Germline CDR1 is MNHEY and CDR2 is SMNVEV (reference sequence). The CDR3 length is 15 residues. Profiled with immunoSEQ multiplex PCR; TCRdb holds only in-frame clones, not every one. Altogether around 200,000 clones are present, 84% being singletons, with the ten largest covering under 8.5%. Input material: peripheral blood. The J gene is TRBJ2-1, the V gene TRBV27; 12 nucleotides align to TRBD1. The sequence derives from a human donor in a cohort sampled during active COVID-19. For the CDR3, the DNA is TGTGCCAGCAGTTGGGGACAGGGGGCGCGTAATGAGCAGTTCTTC. This sequence encodes CASSWGQGARNEQFF.